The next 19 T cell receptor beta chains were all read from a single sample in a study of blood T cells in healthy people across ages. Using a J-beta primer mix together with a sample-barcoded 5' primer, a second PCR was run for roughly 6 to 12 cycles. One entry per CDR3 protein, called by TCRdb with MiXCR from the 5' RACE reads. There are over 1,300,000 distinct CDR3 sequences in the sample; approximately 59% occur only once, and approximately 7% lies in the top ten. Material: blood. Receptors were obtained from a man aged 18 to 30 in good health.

The CDR3 sequence is CSAILDRYYEQYF. In DNA form, the CDR3 reads TGCAGTGCTATCCTGGACAGATACTACGAGCAGTACTTC. The rearrangement uses TRBV20-1 and TRBJ2-7, with D possibly being TRBD1 (6 bases). V lost 4 bases, J lost 3 bases, and 13 bases lay in between. CDR1 is DFQATT, CDR2 SNEGSKA, per germline (reference sequence). The CDR3 is 13 residues long.

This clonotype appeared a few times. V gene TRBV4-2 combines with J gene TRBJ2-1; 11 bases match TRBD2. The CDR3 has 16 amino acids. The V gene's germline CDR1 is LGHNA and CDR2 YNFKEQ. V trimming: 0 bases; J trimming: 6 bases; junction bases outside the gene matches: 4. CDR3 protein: CASSQDRTSGGNEQFF. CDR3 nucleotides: TGTGCCAGCAGCCAAGATCGAACTAGCGGGGGCAATGAGCAGTTCTTC.

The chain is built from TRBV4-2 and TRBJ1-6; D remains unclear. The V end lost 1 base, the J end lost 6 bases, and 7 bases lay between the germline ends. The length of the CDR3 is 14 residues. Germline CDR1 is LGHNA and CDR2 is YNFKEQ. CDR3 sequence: CASSQAGVNSPLHF. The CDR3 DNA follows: TGTGCCAGCAGCCAAGCTGGAGTTAATTCACCCCTCCACTTT.

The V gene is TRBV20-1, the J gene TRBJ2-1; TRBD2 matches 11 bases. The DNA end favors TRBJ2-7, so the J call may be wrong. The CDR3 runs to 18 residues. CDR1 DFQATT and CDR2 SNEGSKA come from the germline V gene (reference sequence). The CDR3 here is CSARDSGLAEEKFYEQYF. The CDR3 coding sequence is TGCAGTGCTAGAGACTCGGGACTAGCGGAGGAGAAATTCTACGAGCAGTACTTC.

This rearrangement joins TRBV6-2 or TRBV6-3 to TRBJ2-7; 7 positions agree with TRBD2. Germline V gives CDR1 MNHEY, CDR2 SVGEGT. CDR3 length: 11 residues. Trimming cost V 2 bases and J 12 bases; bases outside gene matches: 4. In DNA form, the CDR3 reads TGTGCCAGCAGTTACGGGGGGGAGTCGTACTTC. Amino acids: CASSYGGESYF.

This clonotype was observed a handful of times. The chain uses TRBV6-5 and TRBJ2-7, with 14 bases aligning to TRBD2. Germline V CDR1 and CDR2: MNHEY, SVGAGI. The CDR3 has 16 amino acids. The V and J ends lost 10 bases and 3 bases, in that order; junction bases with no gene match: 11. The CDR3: CATMGTSGGFLYEQYF. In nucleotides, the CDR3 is TGTGCCACTATGGGGACTAGCGGGGGCTTTCTCTACGAGCAGTACTTC.

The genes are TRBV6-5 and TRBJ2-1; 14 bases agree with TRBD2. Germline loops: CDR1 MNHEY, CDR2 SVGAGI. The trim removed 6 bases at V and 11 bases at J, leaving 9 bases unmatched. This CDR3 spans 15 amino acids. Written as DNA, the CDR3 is TGTGCCAGCAGAAAAAAGGGACTAGCGGGAGTTAAGCAGTTCTTC. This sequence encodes CASRKKGLAGVKQFF.

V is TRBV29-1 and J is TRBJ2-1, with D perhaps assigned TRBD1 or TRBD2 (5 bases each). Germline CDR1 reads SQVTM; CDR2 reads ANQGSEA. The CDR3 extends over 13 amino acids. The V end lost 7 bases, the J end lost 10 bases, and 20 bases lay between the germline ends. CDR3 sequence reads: CSAVGPARREQFF. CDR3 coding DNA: TGCAGCGCCGTGGGACCGGCGCGCAGGGAGCAGTTCTTC.

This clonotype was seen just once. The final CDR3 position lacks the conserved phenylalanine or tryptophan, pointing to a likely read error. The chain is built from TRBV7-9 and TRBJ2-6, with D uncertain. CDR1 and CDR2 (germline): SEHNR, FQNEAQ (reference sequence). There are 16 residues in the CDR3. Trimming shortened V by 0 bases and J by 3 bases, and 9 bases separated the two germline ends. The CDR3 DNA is TGTGCCAGCAGCTTAGCTATGGGCGTTGGGGCCAACGTCCTGACTCTC. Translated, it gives CASSLAMGVGANVLTL.

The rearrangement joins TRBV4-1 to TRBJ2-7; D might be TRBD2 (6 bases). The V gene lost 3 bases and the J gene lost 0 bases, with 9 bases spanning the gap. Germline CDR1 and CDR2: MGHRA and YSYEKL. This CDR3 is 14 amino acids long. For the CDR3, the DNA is TGCGCCAGCAGCCAGCGGGACGGCTCCTACGAGCAGTACTTC. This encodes CASSQRDGSYEQYF.

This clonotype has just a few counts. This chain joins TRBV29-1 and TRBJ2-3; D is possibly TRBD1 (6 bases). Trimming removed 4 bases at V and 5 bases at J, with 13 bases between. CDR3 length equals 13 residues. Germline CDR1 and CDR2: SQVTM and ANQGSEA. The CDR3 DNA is TGCAGCGTTGTAGTCCAGGGGAGAGATACGCAGTATTTT. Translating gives CSVVVQGRDTQYF.

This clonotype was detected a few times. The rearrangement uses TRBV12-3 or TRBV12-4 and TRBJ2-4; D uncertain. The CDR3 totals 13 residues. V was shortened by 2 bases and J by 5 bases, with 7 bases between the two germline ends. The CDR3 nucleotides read TGTGCCAGCAGTTTAAACACCCAAAACATTCAGTACTTC. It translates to CASSLNTQNIQYF.

CDR3 amino acids: CASSLMMDSVYGYTF. CDR3 sequence (DNA): TGTGCCAGCAGTTTAATGATGGACAGCGTATATGGCTACACCTTC. V and J are TRBV27 and TRBJ1-2; possibly TRBD1 for D (6 bases). Germline lookup yields CDR1 MNHEY and CDR2 SMNVEV (reference sequence). V lost 2 bases and J lost 5, with 15 bases in between. This CDR3 is built from 15 residues.

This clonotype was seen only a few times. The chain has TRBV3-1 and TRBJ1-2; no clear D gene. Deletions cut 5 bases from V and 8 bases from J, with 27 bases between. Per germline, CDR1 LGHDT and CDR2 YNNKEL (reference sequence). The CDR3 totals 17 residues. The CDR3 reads CASSTRPRPGRNGGYTF. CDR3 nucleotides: TGTGCCAGCAGCACGAGACCACGGCCCGGAAGAAACGGCGGCTACACCTTC.

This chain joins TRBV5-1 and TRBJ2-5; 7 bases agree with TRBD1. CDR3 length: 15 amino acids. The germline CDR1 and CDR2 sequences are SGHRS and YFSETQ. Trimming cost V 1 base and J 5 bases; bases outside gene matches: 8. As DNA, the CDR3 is TGCGCCAGCAGCTTGCGGACAGGCTTCGCGGAGACCCAGTACTTC. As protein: CASSLRTGFAETQYF.

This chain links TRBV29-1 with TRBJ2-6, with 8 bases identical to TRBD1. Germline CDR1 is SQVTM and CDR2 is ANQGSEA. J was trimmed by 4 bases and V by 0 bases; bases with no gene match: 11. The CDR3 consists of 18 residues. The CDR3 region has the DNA TGCAGCGTTGAAGAAGCCGACAGGGGTTATATGGGGGCCAACGTCCTGACTTTC. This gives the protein CSVEEADRGYMGANVLTF.

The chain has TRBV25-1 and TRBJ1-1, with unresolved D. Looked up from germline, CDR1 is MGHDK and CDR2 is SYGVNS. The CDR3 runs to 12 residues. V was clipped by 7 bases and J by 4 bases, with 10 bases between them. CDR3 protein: CASMGLGTEAFF. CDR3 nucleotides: TGTGCCAGCATGGGCCTGGGCACTGAAGCTTTCTTT. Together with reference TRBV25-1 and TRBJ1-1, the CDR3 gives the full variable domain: EADIYQTPRYLVIGTGKKITLECSQTMGHDKMYWYQQDPGMELHLIHYSYGVNSTEKGDLSSESTVSRIRTEHFPLTLESARPSHTSQYLCASMGLGTEAFFGQGTRLTVV.

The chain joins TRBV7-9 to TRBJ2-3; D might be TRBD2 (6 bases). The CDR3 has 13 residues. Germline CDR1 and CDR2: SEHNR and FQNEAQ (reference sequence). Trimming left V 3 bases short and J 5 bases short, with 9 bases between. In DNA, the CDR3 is TGTGCCAGCAGCTTGATGGGGGGAGATACGCAGTATTTT. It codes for CASSLMGGDTQYF.

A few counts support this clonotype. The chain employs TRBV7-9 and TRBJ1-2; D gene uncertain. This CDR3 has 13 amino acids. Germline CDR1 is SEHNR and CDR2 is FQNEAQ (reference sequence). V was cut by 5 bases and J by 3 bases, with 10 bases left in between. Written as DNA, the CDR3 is TGTGCCAGCAGCCCGGACGGGCACTATGGCTACACCTTC. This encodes CASSPDGHYGYTF.